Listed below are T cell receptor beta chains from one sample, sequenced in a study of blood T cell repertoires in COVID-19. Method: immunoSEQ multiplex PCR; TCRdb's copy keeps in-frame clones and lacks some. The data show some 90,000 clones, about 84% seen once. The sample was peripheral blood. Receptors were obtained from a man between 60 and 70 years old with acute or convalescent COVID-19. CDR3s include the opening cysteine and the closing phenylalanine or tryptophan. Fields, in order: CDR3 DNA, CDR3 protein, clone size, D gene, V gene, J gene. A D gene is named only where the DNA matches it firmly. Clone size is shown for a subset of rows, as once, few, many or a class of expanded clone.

CDR3 DNA: TGCGCCAGCAGTCACACTAGCGGGAGGGAGCAGTTCTTC
CDR3 protein: CASSHTSGREQFF
clone size: once
D gene: TRBD2
V gene: TRBV5-1
J gene: TRBJ2-1

CDR3 DNA: TGTGCCAGTAGTATTGCGGGACGCCTGAACACCGGGGAGCTGTTTTTT
CDR3 protein: CASSIAGRLNTGELFF
clone size: .
D gene: .
V gene: TRBV19
J gene: TRBJ2-2

CDR3 DNA: TGTGCCAGCAGGGGGGGGGACTATGGCTACACCTTC
CDR3 protein: CASRGGDYGYTF
clone size: .
D gene: .
V gene: TRBV6-5
J gene: TRBJ1-2

CDR3 DNA: TGTGCCAGCAGTTACGCCGTAGACACTGAAGCTTTCTTT
CDR3 protein: CASSYAVDTEAFF
clone size: .
D gene: .
V gene: TRBV6-6
J gene: TRBJ1-1

CDR3 DNA: TGTGCCAGCAGAGGGACAGGGGTCGACGAGCAGTACTTC
CDR3 protein: CASRGTGVDEQYF
clone size: .
D gene: TRBD1
V gene: TRBV28
J gene: TRBJ2-7

CDR3 DNA: TGTGCCAGCAGCTTAGAAGTACACCTGTCCTACGAGCAGTACTTC
CDR3 protein: CASSLEVHLSYEQYF
clone size: few
D gene: .
V gene: TRBV11-3
J gene: TRBJ2-7

CDR3 DNA: TGTGCCAGCAGTTACTCAAGCGGGGGGGTCAATGAGCAGTTCTTC
CDR3 protein: CASSYSSGGVNEQFF
clone size: .
D gene: TRBD2
V gene: TRBV6-6
J gene: TRBJ2-1

CDR3 DNA: TGTGCCACCAGTGGACCCTGGGACAGGGAATATGAGCAGTTCTTC
CDR3 protein: CATSGPWDREYEQFF
clone size: .
D gene: TRBD1
V gene: TRBV24-1
J gene: TRBJ2-1

CDR3 DNA: TGTGCCAGCTCAAGCGAGGTGGGGCCCAATCAGCCCCAGCATTTT
CDR3 protein: CASSSEVGPNQPQHF
clone size: .
D gene: .
V gene: TRBV18
J gene: TRBJ1-5

CDR3 DNA: TGTGCCAGCAGTGTCTTGACAGATACGCAGTATTTT
CDR3 protein: CASSVLTDTQYF
clone size: few
D gene: .
V gene: TRBV2
J gene: TRBJ2-3

CDR3 DNA: TGTGCCAGCAGGGACAGGGGGCGGGAAGATCAGCCCCAGCATTTT
CDR3 protein: CASRDRGREDQPQHF
clone size: .
D gene: TRBD1
V gene: TRBV2
J gene: TRBJ1-5

CDR3 DNA: TGCGCCAGCAGTGACAGGGGGAGTAACACCGGGGAGCTGTTTTTT
CDR3 protein: CASSDRGSNTGELFF
clone size: few
D gene: TRBD1
V gene: TRBV5-1
J gene: TRBJ2-2

CDR3 DNA: TGCGCCAGCAGCCTAAGGGGAGGGGCGGGTACCGGGGAGCTGTTTTTT
CDR3 protein: CASSLRGGAGTGELFF
clone size: .
D gene: TRBD2
V gene: TRBV10-2
J gene: TRBJ2-2

CDR3 DNA: TGCGCCAGCAGCCAAGGGGCCGACGGCACCTATGGCTACACCTTC
CDR3 protein: CASSQGADGTYGYTF
clone size: .
D gene: .
V gene: TRBV4-1
J gene: TRBJ1-2

CDR3 DNA: TGTGCCAGCACCCCGGACAGGGTATCCCCGCTAGTAAGGGATGAGCAGTTCTTC
CDR3 protein: CASTPDRVSPLVRDEQFF
clone size: .
D gene: TRBD1
V gene: TRBV6-2/TRBV6-3
J gene: TRBJ2-1

CDR3 DNA: TGTGCCAGCAGACGGGGACAGGGGGCAAGGGAAGCTTTCTTT
CDR3 protein: CASRRGQGAREAFF
clone size: .
D gene: TRBD1
V gene: TRBV7-2
J gene: TRBJ1-1

CDR3 DNA: TGTGCCAGTAGCGGGACAGGGGGCTCCTACGAGCAGTACTTC
CDR3 protein: CASSGTGGSYEQYF
clone size: few
D gene: TRBD1
V gene: TRBV19
J gene: TRBJ2-7

CDR3 DNA: TGTGCCAGTAGCACTACTAGCGGGATCTACGAGCAGTACTTC
CDR3 protein: CASSTTSGIYEQYF
clone size: .
D gene: TRBD2
V gene: TRBV19
J gene: TRBJ2-7

CDR3 DNA: TGTGCCAGCAGCCAACCCCTCCAACGATATCAACAATCTAGCACAGATACGCAGTATTTT
CDR3 protein: CASSQPLQRYQQSSTDTQYF
clone size: once
D gene: .
V gene: TRBV3-1/TRBV3-2
J gene: TRBJ2-3

CDR3 DNA: TGTGCCTGGAGTGTATCAGGGGACACTGAAGCTTTCTTT
CDR3 protein: CAWSVSGDTEAFF
clone size: .
D gene: .
V gene: TRBV30
J gene: TRBJ1-1

CDR3 DNA: TGTGCCAGCAGCCCGTACGGGTTAATGAGGACCGGGGAGCTGTTTTTT
CDR3 protein: CASSPYGLMRTGELFF
clone size: .
D gene: .
V gene: TRBV11-2
J gene: TRBJ2-2

CDR3 DNA: TGTGCCAGCAGCTTAGTGGGGGCGGAAGAGACCCAGTACTTC
CDR3 protein: CASSLVGAEETQYF
clone size: .
D gene: .
V gene: TRBV7-2
J gene: TRBJ2-5

CDR3 DNA: TGTGCCAGCAGCTTACGGGGGAGGGGGACCGGGGAGCTGTTTTTT
CDR3 protein: CASSLRGRGTGELFF
clone size: once
D gene: .
V gene: TRBV7-3
J gene: TRBJ2-2

CDR3 DNA: TGTGCCAGCAGCGGGGCGTTTCCCTACGAGCAGTACTTC
CDR3 protein: CASSGAFPYEQYF
clone size: few
D gene: .
V gene: TRBV6-2/TRBV6-3
J gene: TRBJ2-7

CDR3 DNA: TGCAGTGCTAGTACTAGCGGGAGAGAAAATACGCAGTATTTT
CDR3 protein: CSASTSGRENTQYF
clone size: .
D gene: TRBD2
V gene: TRBV20-1
J gene: TRBJ2-3

CDR3 DNA: TGTGCCAGCAGCAGACAGGGGACCTACGAGCAGTACTTC
CDR3 protein: CASSRQGTYEQYF
clone size: .
D gene: TRBD1
V gene: TRBV5-4
J gene: TRBJ2-7

CDR3 DNA: TGTGCCAGCAGCCCCGAGGGCGGTCAGCCCCAGCATTTT
CDR3 protein: CASSPEGGQPQHF
clone size: .
D gene: .
V gene: TRBV6-4
J gene: TRBJ1-5

CDR3 DNA: TGTGCCAGCGGAAGACAGGGGGTTAACACCGGGGAGCTGTTTTTT
CDR3 protein: CASGRQGVNTGELFF
clone size: .
D gene: TRBD1
V gene: TRBV3-1/TRBV3-2
J gene: TRBJ2-2

CDR3 DNA: TGTGCCAGCAGCTTCGTGAGGGAAGGCACTGAAGCTTTCTTT
CDR3 protein: CASSFVREGTEAFF
clone size: .
D gene: .
V gene: TRBV7-9
J gene: TRBJ1-1

CDR3 DNA: TGTGCCAGCAGTTTTAGCGAGGATGAGACCGGGGAGCTGTTTTTT
CDR3 protein: CASSFSEDETGELFF
clone size: once
D gene: .
V gene: TRBV7-9
J gene: TRBJ2-2

CDR3 DNA: TGTGCCAGCAGCCTACAGGGAAAGAACACTGAAGCTTTCTTT
CDR3 protein: CASSLQGKNTEAFF
clone size: .
D gene: .
V gene: TRBV7-9
J gene: TRBJ1-1

CDR3 DNA: TGTGCCAGCAGTCTCAGACAGACTCAATACAATGAGCAGTTCTTC
CDR3 protein: CASSLRQTQYNEQFF
clone size: .
D gene: .
V gene: TRBV6-2/TRBV6-3
J gene: TRBJ2-1

CDR3 DNA: TGTGCCAGCCTGTCCTTTCAGGGTAGCAATCAGCCCCAGCATTTT
CDR3 protein: CASLSFQGSNQPQHF
clone size: .
D gene: .
V gene: TRBV19
J gene: TRBJ1-5

CDR3 DNA: TGTGCCAGCTCACCAACGGGACAGGGGGCGGTCGGGTTCAACTATGGCTACACCTTC
CDR3 protein: CASSPTGQGAVGFNYGYTF
clone size: .
D gene: TRBD1
V gene: TRBV18
J gene: TRBJ1-2